The T cell receptor beta chain described here comes from a study of tumor-infiltrating lymphocytes in oesophageal squamous cell carcinoma. TCRdb fed the PCR reads into MiXCR, producing one record per CDR3 protein. The table shows some 6,000 distinct CDR3 sequences, with 14% to 15% occurring only once. CDR1 and CDR2 from the germline V gene are MRHNA and SNTAGT. After removal of 8 bases from V and 3 bases from J, the junction contained 2 bases not matched to a gene. This CDR3 comprises 13 residues. This clonotype was seen repeatedly, ten times or more. The V gene is TRBV6-4, the J gene TRBJ2-2; 8 bases are a match to TRBD1. The sample taken for sequencing was esophageal tumor tissue. The source is a male donor with esophageal squamous cell carcinoma. CDR3 nucleotide sequence: TGTGCCAGCGGACAGGGTGACACCGGGGAGCTGTTTTTT. As protein: CASGQGDTGELFF.